One sample yielded the 29 T cell receptor beta chains listed below, sequenced in a study of shared clonotypes between healthy human individuals. TCRdb's table, derived via immunoSEQ multiplex PCR, lists solely in-frame clones and lacks some. The table lists 2.5 million or so clones, roughly 92% of them singletons. The sequencing sample was made of naive CD4+ T cells sorted from blood. As to subset: CD45RA+ positively selected. These TCRs come from a man aged 18 to 29 in good health.

The genes are TRBV5-4 and TRBJ2-7; D might be TRBD2 (7 bases). The germline CDR1 and CDR2 sequences are SGHNT and YYREEE (reference sequence). V was clipped by 3 bases and J by 3 bases, with 13 bases between them. CDR3 size: 14 residues. The CDR3 is CASSSGGGFYEQYF. CDR3 bases: TGTGCCAGCAGCTCGGGGGGCGGTTTCTACGAGCAGTACTTC.

The genes are TRBV6-5 and TRBJ2-1, with D hard to call. V was pared by 7 bases and J by 7 bases, with 20 bases between. Germline V gives CDR1 MNHEY, CDR2 SVGAGI. This CDR3 spans 15 amino acids. The CDR3 sequence is CASIVPWGVRNEQFF. CDR3 in DNA: TGTGCCAGCATCGTCCCCTGGGGTGTGAGGAATGAGCAGTTCTTC.

CDR3 in DNA: TGTGCCAGTAGTGCCCTAAGAGGACAGGACCCGTCCGGGGAGCTGTTTTTT. Translating gives CASSALRGQDPSGELFF. J is TRBJ2-2 and V is TRBV19, with 7 bases lining up with TRBD1. This CDR3 spans 17 amino acids. Trimming at V came to 5 bases and at J to 6 bases, leaving 15 bases not matched to a gene. The germline gives CDR1 LNHDA, CDR2 SQIVND (reference sequence).

This clone was observed a few times. Other DNA sequences in this specimen translate into the identical CDR3. The V call is TRBV6-6, the J call TRBJ1-6; no clear D. The CDR3 is 13 amino acids. The germline gives CDR1 MNHNY, CDR2 SVGAGI (reference sequence). V lost 1 base, J lost 7 bases, and 5 bases lay in between. In nucleotides, the CDR3 is TGTGCCAGCAGTTACTTGGGGAATTCACCCCTCCACTTT. Encoded protein: CASSYLGNSPLHF.

The J gene is TRBJ1-2, the V gene TRBV5-7; tentative D call: TRBD1 (5 bases). TRBV5-7 is given ORF status, its function remaining uncertain. Trimming left V 3 bases short and J 7 bases short, with 10 bases between. The CDR3 has 12 amino acids. This CDR3 is CASSSQRGGYTF. The CDR3 bases are TGTGCCAGCAGCTCTCAAAGGGGTGGCTACACCTTC.

Turning to this clone: At the DNA level, this CDR3 is encoded by other sequences in the same sample as well. The V gene is TRBV4-3, the J gene TRBJ2-1, with 7 bases fitting TRBD2. Per the germline V gene, CDR1 is LGHNA and CDR2 is YSLEER. The CDR3 totals 15 residues. The junction had 4 bases not matched to a gene; V was cut back by 0 bases and J by 5 bases. Here the CDR3 reads CASSQEGGRNNEQFF. The CDR3 DNA sequence: TGCGCCAGCAGCCAAGAGGGAGGGCGGAACAATGAGCAGTTCTTC.

The V call is TRBV7-8, the J call TRBJ2-5, with D unresolved. There are 15 residues in the CDR3. Germline assignment: CDR1 SGHVS and CDR2 FQNEAQ. V dropped 1 base and J dropped 5 bases, with 14 bases sitting between them. CDR3 residues: CASSLVVSGYETQYF. CDR3 nucleotides: TGTGCCAGCAGCTTAGTAGTTTCAGGTTACGAGACCCAGTACTTC.

On this clone itself: At the DNA level, this CDR3 is encoded by other sequences in the same sample as well. The gene calls are TRBV19 and TRBJ2-2; D is unresolved. The CDR3 totals 13 residues. Between the trimmed V and J ends, which lost 2 bases and 2 bases, there was a span of 3 bases. The V gene's germline CDR1 is LNHDA and CDR2 SQIVND (reference sequence). The CDR3 nucleotides are TGTGCCAGTAGTATAACTAACACCGGGGAGCTGTTTTTT. It translates to CASSITNTGELFF.

V and J are TRBV7-2 and TRBJ2-5; D remains ambiguous. CDR3 size: 17 residues. Trimming left V 1 base short and J 2 bases short, with 17 bases between. CDR1 and CDR2 from the germline V gene are SGHTA and FQGNSA. As DNA, the CDR3 is TGTGCCAGCAGCTTAGATCCCAGGATACTAAGGCAAGAGACCCAGTACTTC. Amino acids: CASSLDPRILRQETQYF.

This chain connects TRBV5-1 to TRBJ2-1, with 9 bases fitting TRBD2. The CDR3 spans 16 residues. Losses at the gene ends were 1 base for V and 5 bases for J; bases not matched to a gene: 7. Looked up from germline, CDR1 is SGHRS and CDR2 is YFSETQ. Here the CDR3 reads CASSLSLAGKNNEQFF. In DNA, the CDR3 is TGCGCCAGCAGCTTGTCGCTAGCGGGAAAAAACAATGAGCAGTTCTTC.

In this sample, this clone turned up once. The rearrangement uses TRBV5-4 and TRBJ1-2, with 8 bases aligning to TRBD1. Germline V gene lookup returns CDR1 SGHNT and CDR2 YYREEE (reference sequence). The V segment lost 4 bases and the J segment 6 bases; nucleotides outside the gene matches: 14. The CDR3 is made up of 16 amino acids. The CDR3 coding sequence is TGTGCCAGCAGCCCTTCCCCCGACAGGGGAGTAAATGGCTACACCTTC. This sequence encodes CASSPSPDRGVNGYTF.

This chain uses TRBV28 with TRBJ1-2; 10 positions agree with TRBD1. Germline CDR1 reads MDHEN; CDR2 reads SYDVKM. The CDR3 has 16 residues. Trimming removed 4 bases from V and 3 bases from J; junction bases left unmatched: 8. In DNA, the CDR3 is TGTGCCAGCAGTTCGCCGGGACAGGGGTCGGACTATGGCTACACCTTC. It encodes CASSSPGQGSDYGYTF.

About this clone itself: The sample carries other DNA sequences with the same CDR3. The chain carries TRBV18 and TRBJ1-4; D unclear. V lost 0 bases and J 7 bases, leaving 6 bases between the germline ends. The CDR3 is made up of 13 amino acids. Germline V gene lookup returns CDR1 KGHSH and CDR2 LQKENI. The CDR3 bases are TGTGCCAGCTCACCACCCGGTAGTGAAAAACTGTTTTTT. Its translation is CASSPPGSEKLFF.

Details on this clone: Other DNA sequences within the sample encode an identical CDR3. This chain joins TRBV5-1 and TRBJ2-2, with a weak D call TRBD2 (5 bases). Germline lookup yields CDR1 SGHRS and CDR2 YFSETQ. V lost 5 bases and J lost 2, with 7 bases in between. The CDR3 length is 13 residues. The CDR3, as DNA: TGCGCCAGCAGTTCGGGAAACACCGGGGAGCTGTTTTTT. It is translated as CASSSGNTGELFF.

J is TRBJ1-4 and V is TRBV28, with D hard to call. Per germline, CDR1 MDHEN and CDR2 SYDVKM. The CDR3 runs to 14 residues. V gave up 3 bases and J gave up 4 bases, with 9 bases separating them. This CDR3 reads CASSLSGFNEKLFF. CDR3 in DNA: TGTGCCAGCAGTTTGTCTGGGTTTAATGAAAAACTGTTTTTT.

This sequence joins TRBV27 and TRBJ1-1; D may be TRBD1 (5 bases). The CDR3 sequence is 14 residues long. The germline V gene encodes CDR1 MNHEY and CDR2 SMNVEV (reference sequence). Trimming removed 6 bases from V and 1 base from J, with 12 bases in between. The CDR3 spells CASRRQQENTEAFF. CDR3 bases: TGTGCCAGCAGGAGACAACAGGAGAACACTGAAGCTTTCTTT.

The chain has TRBV5-8 and TRBJ1-5, with 8 bases identical to TRBD1. The CDR3 extends over 15 amino acids. CDR1 is SGHTS, CDR2 YDEGEE, per germline. The V and J ends lost 2 bases and 1 base, in that order; junction bases with no gene match: 2. For the CDR3, the DNA is TGTGCCAGCAGCTTCTGGACAGGGAGCAATCAGCCCCAGCATTTT. Translated, it gives CASSFWTGSNQPQHF.

The chain has TRBV19 and TRBJ2-3; D is possibly TRBD2 (5 bases). CDR1 and CDR2 from the germline V gene are LNHDA and SQIVND (reference sequence). CDR3 size: 13 residues. V lost 9 bases to trimming and J lost 1 base, with 11 bases between them. For the CDR3, the DNA is TGTGCCAGCGGGGAGCAGGGCACAGATACGCAGTATTTT. Residues: CASGEQGTDTQYF.

The chain recombines TRBV25-1 with TRBJ1-1, with unresolved D. Germline loops: CDR1 MGHDK, CDR2 SYGVNS. V gave up 3 bases and J gave up 11 bases, with 13 bases separating them. CDR3 size: 12 residues. CDR3 coding DNA: TGTGCCAGCAGTGACCCGACGAGGGAGGCTTTCTTT. This codes for CASSDPTREAFF.

The rearrangement joins TRBV15 to TRBJ2-7; D unresolved. From germline, CDR1 is LNHNV and CDR2 YYDKDF (reference sequence). V dropped 6 bases and J dropped 2 bases, with 8 bases sitting between them. The CDR3 sequence is 12 residues long. The CDR3 loop is CATSGYTYEQYF. CDR3 DNA sequence: TGTGCCACCAGTGGCTACACCTACGAGCAGTACTTC.

This clone was detected once. The chain employs TRBV2 and TRBJ2-3, with 10 positions matching TRBD2. V gave up 8 bases and J gave up 0 bases; unmatched junction bases: 14. The germline CDR1 and CDR2 sequences are SNHLY and FYNNEI. The CDR3 is made up of 18 amino acids. The CDR3, as DNA: TGTGCCAGCGGGAGGAGCGGGGGGGCCAAAGTAAGCACAGATACGCAGTATTTT. Translated, it gives CASGRSGGAKVSTDTQYF.

This sequence joins TRBV5-8 and TRBJ2-2; no clear D. Trimming cost V 0 bases and J 4 bases, with 4 bases left between them. Germline V CDR1 and CDR2: SGHTS, YDEGEE. The length of the CDR3 is 13 residues. The CDR3 is CASSLGRTGELFF. The CDR3 DNA sequence: TGTGCCAGCAGCTTGGGTCGCACCGGGGAGCTGTTTTTT.

The rearrangement uses TRBV25-1 and TRBJ2-2; possible D gene TRBD1, 5 bases. V lost 2 bases and J 0 bases, leaving 7 bases between the germline ends. Germline V gene sequence: CDR1 MGHDK, CDR2 SYGVNS. The CDR3 has 15 amino acids. CDR3 residues: CASSEATANTGELFF. CDR3 sequence (DNA): TGTGCCAGCAGTGAAGCGACAGCGAACACCGGGGAGCTGTTTTTT.

The chain links TRBV6-1 to TRBJ2-7; D gene unclear. Trimming cost V 7 bases and J 3 bases, with 19 bases left between them. Germline CDR1 is MNHNS and CDR2 is SASEGT. The CDR3 extends over 15 amino acids. CDR3: CASTWSGEQNYEQYF. DNA of the CDR3: TGTGCCAGCACCTGGTCGGGCGAACAAAACTACGAGCAGTACTTC.

The chain has TRBV5-8 and TRBJ2-5; TRBD2 might be the D (6 bases). CDR1 is SGHTS and CDR2 is YDEGEE in the germline V gene. The CDR3 totals 14 residues. V lost 1 base to trimming and J lost 3 bases, with 10 bases between them. CDR3 region: CASSLSLAKETQYF. The CDR3 DNA is TGTGCCAGCAGCTTGTCACTAGCTAAAGAGACCCAGTACTTC.

This clone was detected once. The chain is built from TRBV6-1 and TRBJ2-3; D is unclear. Per the germline V gene, CDR1 is MNHNS and CDR2 is SASEGT. Trimming took 6 bases from V and 2 from J, leaving 15 bases between them. The CDR3 sequence is 15 residues long. Written as DNA, the CDR3 is TGTGCCAGCAGCCTCCGGCAAACCCTCACAGATACGCAGTATTTT. Its translation is CASSLRQTLTDTQYF.

J is TRBJ2-7 and V is TRBV5-4; 7 positions match TRBD1. The CDR3 is 11 residues long. Germline V gene data show CDR1 as SGHNT and CDR2 as YYREEE (reference sequence). V lost 3 bases, J lost 7 bases, and 1 base stayed unmatched. CDR3 region: CASSWGQEQYF. CDR3 DNA sequence: TGTGCCAGCAGCTGGGGACAGGAGCAGTACTTC.

This chain uses TRBV18 with TRBJ2-5, with D possibly matching TRBD2 (7 bases). CDR3 length: 13 amino acids. Germline values: CDR1 KGHSH, CDR2 LQKENI. Trimming stripped 6 bases from V and 4 bases from J, with 12 bases between. The CDR3, as DNA: TGTGCCAGCTCGGGGGGGGCAAGAGAGACCCAGTACTTC. Encoded protein: CASSGGARETQYF.

The V gene is TRBV7-2, the J gene TRBJ2-1; 10 bases agree with TRBD1. V shed 6 bases, J shed 7 bases, and the junction held 12 bases outside the gene matches. Germline CDR1 is SGHTA and CDR2 is FQGNSA. The CDR3 contains 16 residues. The CDR3: CASSFLGPGQGNEQFF. CDR3 DNA: TGTGCCAGCAGTTTCCTCGGACCGGGACAGGGGAATGAGCAGTTCTTC.